Following are 4 T cell receptor beta chains from one sample sequenced in a study of monozygotic twins with inflammatory bowel disease. TCRdb reprocessed the 5' RACE reads and stores each CDR3 protein as one record, lacking DNA. The sample includes about 380,000 distinct CDR3 sequences. Sequencing used blood. The receptor source for this set is a human donor with ulcerative colitis or Crohn's disease, or a healthy co-twin of an affected twin (not recorded which).

V and J are TRBV5-5 and TRBJ2-1; absent DNA, TCRdb's TRBD1 call cannot be checked. This CDR3 region has 16 residues. The V gene's germline CDR1 is SGHKS and CDR2 YYEKEE (reference sequence). CDR3: CASSSAGQLTYNEQFF. The full variable domain, its missing parts supplied by reference TRBV5-5 and TRBJ2-1, is DAGVTQSPTHLIKTRGQQVTLRCSPISGHKSVSWYQQVLGQGPQFIFQYYEKEERGRGNFPDRFSARQFPNYSSELNVNALLLGDSALYLCASSSAGQLTYNEQFFGPGTRLTVL.

The gene calls are TRBV7-2 and TRBJ2-7; TCRdb gives TRBD1 as the D gene, but with no DNA this cannot be confirmed. Germline V gives CDR1 SGHTA, CDR2 FQGNSA. The CDR3 totals 14 residues. CDR3 sequence: CASSPDRVPYEQYF.

The chain combines TRBV5-6 with TRBJ2-7. CDR3 length: 16 residues. The germline gives CDR1 SGHDT, CDR2 YYEEEE. The CDR3 region is CASSPHSTVSSYEQYF.

The rearrangement links TRBV7-2 to TRBJ2-5; no DNA is available, so the TRBD1 call from TCRdb remains unchecked. This CDR3 is built from 15 residues. CDR1 and CDR2 from the germline V gene are SGHTA and FQGNSA. CDR3 amino acids: CASRQKTGSQETQYF.